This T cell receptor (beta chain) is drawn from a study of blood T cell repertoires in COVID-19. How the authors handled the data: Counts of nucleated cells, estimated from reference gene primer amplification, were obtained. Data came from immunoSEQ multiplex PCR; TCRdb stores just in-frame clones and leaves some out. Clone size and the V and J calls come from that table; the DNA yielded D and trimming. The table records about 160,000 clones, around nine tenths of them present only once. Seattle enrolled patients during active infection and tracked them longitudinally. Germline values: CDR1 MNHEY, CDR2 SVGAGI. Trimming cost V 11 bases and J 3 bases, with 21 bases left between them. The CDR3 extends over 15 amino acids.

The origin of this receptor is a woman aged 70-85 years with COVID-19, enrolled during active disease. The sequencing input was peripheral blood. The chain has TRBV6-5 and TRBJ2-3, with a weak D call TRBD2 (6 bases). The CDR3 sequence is CASYGGSGYTDTQYF. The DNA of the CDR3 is TGTGCCTCCTACGGAGGGAGCGGTTATACAGATACGCAGTATTTT.